Sequencing of this T cell receptor beta chain was carried out in a study of shared clonotypes between healthy human individuals. Profiling relied on immunoSEQ multiplex PCR, and the TCRdb table lists in-frame clones only, not all of them. The sample records roughly 700,000 clones, roughly 70% being singletons. Sequencing input: memory CD4+ T cells sorted from blood. Subset: CD45RA-negative fraction. The sequence derives from a woman in her thirties in good health.

The CDR3 DNA sequence: TGTGCCAGCAGTGCAGGGGGTAGCTCTGGAAACACCATATATTTT. Its protein product is CASSAGGSSGNTIYF. The chain recombines TRBV28 with TRBJ1-3, with 7 bases identical to TRBD1. This CDR3 comprises 15 residues. CDR1 is MDHEN, CDR2 SYDVKM, per germline. After removal of 5 bases from V and 0 bases from J, the junction contained 4 bases not matched to a gene.